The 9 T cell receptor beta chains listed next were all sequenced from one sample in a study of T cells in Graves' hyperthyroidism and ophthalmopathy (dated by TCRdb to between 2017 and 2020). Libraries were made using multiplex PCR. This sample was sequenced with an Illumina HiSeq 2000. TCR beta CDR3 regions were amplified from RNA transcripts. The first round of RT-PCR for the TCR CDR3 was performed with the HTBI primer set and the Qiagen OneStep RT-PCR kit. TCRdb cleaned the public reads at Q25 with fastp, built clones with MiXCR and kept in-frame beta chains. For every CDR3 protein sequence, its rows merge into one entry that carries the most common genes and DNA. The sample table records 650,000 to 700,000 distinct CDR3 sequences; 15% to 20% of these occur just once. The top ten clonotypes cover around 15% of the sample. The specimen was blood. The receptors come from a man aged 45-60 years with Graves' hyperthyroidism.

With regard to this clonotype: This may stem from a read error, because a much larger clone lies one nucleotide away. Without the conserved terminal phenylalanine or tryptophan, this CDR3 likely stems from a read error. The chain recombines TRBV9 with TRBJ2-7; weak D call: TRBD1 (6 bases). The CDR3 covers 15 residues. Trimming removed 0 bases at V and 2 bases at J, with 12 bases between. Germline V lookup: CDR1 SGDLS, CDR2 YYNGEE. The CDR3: CASSVDPTGTYEQYL. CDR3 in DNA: TGTGCCAGCAGCGTAGACCCAACAGGGACCTACGAGCAGTACCTC.

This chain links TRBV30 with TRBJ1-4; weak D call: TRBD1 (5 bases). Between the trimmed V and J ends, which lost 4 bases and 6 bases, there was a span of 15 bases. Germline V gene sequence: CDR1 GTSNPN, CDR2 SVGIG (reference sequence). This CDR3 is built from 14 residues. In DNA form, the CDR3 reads TGTGCCTGGAAAAGGGACCCGGGAGATGAAAAACTGTTTTTT. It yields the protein CAWKRDPGDEKLFF.

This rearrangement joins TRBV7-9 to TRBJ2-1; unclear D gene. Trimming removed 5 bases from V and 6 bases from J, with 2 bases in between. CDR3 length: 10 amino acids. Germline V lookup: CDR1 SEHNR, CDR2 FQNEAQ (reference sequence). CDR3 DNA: TGTGCCAGCAGCCCCAATGAGCAGTTCTTC. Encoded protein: CASSPNEQFF. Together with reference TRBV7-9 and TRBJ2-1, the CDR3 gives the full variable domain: DTGVSQNPRHKITKRGQNVTFRCDPISEHNRLYWYRQTLGQGPEFLTYFQNEAQLEKSRLLSDRFSAERPKGSFSTLEIQRTEQGDSAMYLCASSPNEQFFGPGTRLTVL.

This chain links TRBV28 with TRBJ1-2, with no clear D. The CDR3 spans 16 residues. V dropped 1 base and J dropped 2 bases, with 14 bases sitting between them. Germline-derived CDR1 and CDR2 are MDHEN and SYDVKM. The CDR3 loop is CASSLYQDVLNYGYTF. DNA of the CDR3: TGTGCCAGCAGTTTATACCAGGACGTACTGAACTATGGCTACACCTTC.

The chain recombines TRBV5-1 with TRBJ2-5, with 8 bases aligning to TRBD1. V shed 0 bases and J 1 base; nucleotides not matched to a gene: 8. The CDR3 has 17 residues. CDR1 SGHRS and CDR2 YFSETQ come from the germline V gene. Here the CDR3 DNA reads TGCGCCAGCAGCTTGGCCGTTTTAGGACAGGGCCAAGAGACCCAGTACTTC. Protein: CASSLAVLGQGQETQYF.

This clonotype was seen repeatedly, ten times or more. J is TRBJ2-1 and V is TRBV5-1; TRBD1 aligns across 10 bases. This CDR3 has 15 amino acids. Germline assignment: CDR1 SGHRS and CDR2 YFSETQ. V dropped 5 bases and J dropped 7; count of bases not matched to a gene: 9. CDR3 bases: TGCGCCAGCAGTACCCGACAGGGGGCTCGGAATGAGCAGTTCTTC. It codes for CASSTRQGARNEQFF.

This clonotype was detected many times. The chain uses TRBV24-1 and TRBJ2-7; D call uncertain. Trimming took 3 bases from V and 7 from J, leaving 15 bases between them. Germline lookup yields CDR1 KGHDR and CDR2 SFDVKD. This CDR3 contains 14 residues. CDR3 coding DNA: TGTGCCACCAGTGATGACACTCTCCCTGGGGAGCAGTACTTC. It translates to CATSDDTLPGEQYF.

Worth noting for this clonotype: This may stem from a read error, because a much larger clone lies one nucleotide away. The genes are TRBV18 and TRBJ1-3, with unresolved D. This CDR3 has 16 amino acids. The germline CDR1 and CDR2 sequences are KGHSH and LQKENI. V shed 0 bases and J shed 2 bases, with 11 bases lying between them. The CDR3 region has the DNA TGTGCCAGCTCACCACCGGTCAGCGCTGCTGGAAACACCATATATTTT. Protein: CASSPPVSAAGNTIYF.

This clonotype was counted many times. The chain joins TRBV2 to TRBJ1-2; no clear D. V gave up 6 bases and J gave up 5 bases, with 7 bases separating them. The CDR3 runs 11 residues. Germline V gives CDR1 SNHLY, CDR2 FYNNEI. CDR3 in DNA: TGTGCCAGCAGCTACGGGTATGGCTACACCTTC. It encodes CASSYGYGYTF.